A single TCR beta chain is shown here with its context. The data derive from a study of blood T cell repertoires in COVID-19. Across the whole study: COVID-19 samples collected from the United States, Italy and Spain covered acute and convalescent phases. T cells, B-cell-depleted T cells, or PBMCs provided the cDNA or gDNA that served as material.

V dropped 6 bases and J dropped 13 bases, with 12 bases sitting between them. CDR3 size: 11 residues. From germline, CDR1 is SNHLY and CDR2 FYNNEI. In the original workflow: Reference gene primer amplification in the assay estimated nucleated cell counts. Profiled with immunoSEQ multiplex PCR; TCRdb holds only in-frame clones, not every one. The DNA gave D and trimming, while V, J and clone size come from that table. The sample holds 300,000 or so clones, 86% seen once. This chain links TRBV2 with TRBJ2-2; possible D gene TRBD1, 5 bases. This receptor was taken from a woman in her forties or fifties with acute or convalescent COVID-19. The sequenced material came from peripheral blood. The CDR3 DNA is TGTGCCAGCAGCAAGGACACGATGCTGTTTTTT. Translated, it gives CASSKDTMLFF.